The 9 T cell receptor beta chains below all came from one sample that was sequenced in a study of control samples from healthy donors and cancer patients. Repertoires were generated with immunoSEQ multiplex PCR, while TCRdb's copy carries only in-frame clones and drops some. In the table there are fewer than 95,000 clones, roughly 80% of which are singletons. Sequencing was performed on blood. The receptor set was obtained from a man younger than 40 in good health.

This chain joins TRBV11-2 and TRBJ1-2, with D tentatively TRBD1 (5 bases). Trimming removed 4 bases from V and 6 bases from J, with 12 bases in between. The germline CDR1 and CDR2 sequences are SGHAT and FQNNGV. This CDR3 is built from 13 residues. The chain's CDR3 is CASSSQRGHGYTF. CDR3 nucleotides: TGTGCCAGCAGCTCACAGAGGGGCCATGGCTACACCTTC.

V gene TRBV6-1 combines with J gene TRBJ2-7; the D is unclear. CDR3 length: 12 amino acids. The V gene lost 2 bases and the J gene lost 4 bases, with 6 bases spanning the gap. Germline V gene sequence: CDR1 MNHNS, CDR2 SASEGT. This chain's CDR3 is CASSEIGYEQYF. Written as DNA, the CDR3 is TGTGCCAGCAGTGAAATCGGGTACGAGCAGTACTTC.

This clone was seen a few times. This chain joins TRBV3-1 (or the pseudogene TRBV3-2) and TRBJ1-2, with 9 bases aligning to TRBD1. The CDR3 spans 15 residues. From germline, CDR1 is LGHDT and CDR2 YNNKEL (reference sequence). J gave up 2 bases and V 3 bases, and 4 bases lay outside the gene matches. CDR3 DNA sequence: TGTGCCAGCAGCCAGTTTGGGACAGGGAACTATGGCTACACCTTC. Amino acids: CASSQFGTGNYGYTF.

This clone occurred a few times. This chain joins TRBV5-6 and TRBJ1-1; no definite D call. CDR3 length equals 13 residues. The germline V and J ends were trimmed by 4 bases and 10 bases, with 17 bases remaining between them. CDR1 is SGHDT, CDR2 YYEEEE, per germline. CDR3 protein: CASSPGVKEGAFF. The CDR3, as DNA: TGTGCCAGCAGCCCTGGGGTGAAGGAGGGAGCTTTCTTT.

V is TRBV6-5 and J is TRBJ1-3; no reliable D call. The CDR3 is 13 amino acids. Between the trimmed V and J ends, which lost 2 bases and 10 bases, there was a span of 12 bases. Per germline, CDR1 MNHEY and CDR2 SVGAGI. The CDR3 loop is CASSYPDQLTIYF. CDR3 sequence (DNA): TGTGCCAGCAGTTACCCGGACCAACTAACCATATATTTT.

The chain joins TRBV5-1 to TRBJ2-1; 9 nucleotides align to TRBD2. After removal of 3 bases from V and 4 bases from J, the junction contained 5 bases not matched to a gene. There are 15 residues in the CDR3. Per germline, CDR1 SGHRS and CDR2 YFSETQ. Here the CDR3 reads CASSWGSGGYNEQFF. Written as DNA, the CDR3 is TGCGCCAGCAGCTGGGGTAGCGGGGGATACAATGAGCAGTTCTTC.

The chain carries TRBV5-6 and TRBJ1-1, with D uncertain. Germline CDR1 and CDR2: SGHDT and YYEEEE. Trimming removed 0 bases at V and 6 bases at J, with 9 bases between. This CDR3 region has 13 residues. The CDR3 here is CASSLVSAAEAFF. In nucleotides, the CDR3 is TGTGCCAGCAGCTTGGTTAGTGCGGCTGAAGCTTTCTTT.

The CDR3 DNA reads TGTGCCAGTAGGAGAGCCTACGAGACAGCAACCTTTAATTCACCCCTCCACTTT. This translates into CASRRAYETATFNSPLHF. The rearrangement joins TRBV19 to TRBJ1-6; D is possibly TRBD1 (5 bases). From germline, CDR1 is LNHDA and CDR2 SQIVND (reference sequence). The CDR3 is 18 residues long. The V gene lost 6 bases and the J gene lost 6 bases, with 24 bases spanning the gap.

The V call is TRBV11-2, the J call TRBJ1-3; tentative D call: TRBD1 (5 bases). The CDR3 runs to 15 residues. CDR1 is SGHAT and CDR2 is FQNNGV in the germline V gene. Trimming stripped 0 bases from V and 4 bases from J, with 10 bases between. The CDR3 DNA reads TGTGCCAGCAGCTTAGATCGGGGGTACGGAAACACCATATATTTT. Amino acids: CASSLDRGYGNTIYF.